The clone carrying this T cell receptor (beta chain) was observed a handful of times. Its antigen is currently unknown. TCRdb re-called the RACE reads through MiXCR, storing one row per CDR3 protein. Here the sample spans 250,000 or so distinct CDR3 sequences, about 9% being singletons. Time point reported: pre-sensitization, week 0. As to treatment: therapeutic diphenylcyclopropenone sensitization with weekly scalp DPC. This entry comes from a study of human T cells and chemical hapten exposure. Study-wide points: DPC sensitization did not alter TCRs above 1 in 1000 frequency. Expanded TCR sets contained significantly more large CDR3 similarity clusters than controls.

Germline V gene data show CDR1 as SGHTA and CDR2 as FQGNSA. CDR3 size: 14 residues. The V and J ends lost 1 base and 4 bases respectively, with 10 bases between them. The chain recombines TRBV7-2 with TRBJ1-1; no definite D call. The starting material was whole blood, obtained in connection with sensitization to the hapten diphenylcyclopropenone (DPC). The source is a woman in her 40s with alopecia areata. Some clones in this sample may be carry-over from other donors' samples. CDR3 residues: CASSLGPLGTEAFF. DNA for the CDR3: TGTGCCAGCAGCTTAGGACCCCTGGGCACTGAAGCTTTCTTT.